One TCR beta chain is described in this entry. V was clipped by 2 bases and J by 4 bases, with 5 bases between them. The CDR3 runs to 13 residues. Living in roughly 23 US areas, the participants were between about 18 and 100 years of age. The data originate from a study of blood T cell repertoires in COVID-19. About the research overall: Spain, Italy and the United States supplied samples that represented acute and convalescent COVID-19. The analysed material was cDNA or gDNA that came from T cells, B-cell-depleted T cells, or PBMCs.

Under the authors' procedure: Amplification of reference gene primers provided the estimated nucleated cell counts. Method: immunoSEQ multiplex PCR; TCRdb's copy keeps in-frame clones and lacks some. V and J calls and clone size are copied from that table; D and trimming were computed from the DNA. The repertoire holds a few hundred thousand clones, with about 85% as singletons. Source material: PBMCs or T cells enriched from blood (not recorded which). This TCR was sampled from a young woman who had recovered from COVID-19. The rearrangement joins TRBV12-3 or TRBV12-4 to TRBJ1-4, with TRBD1 as a possible D gene (5 bases). This CDR3 reads CASSLQGNEKLFF. The CDR3 coding sequence is TGTGCCAGCAGTTTACAGGGTAATGAAAAACTGTTTTTT.